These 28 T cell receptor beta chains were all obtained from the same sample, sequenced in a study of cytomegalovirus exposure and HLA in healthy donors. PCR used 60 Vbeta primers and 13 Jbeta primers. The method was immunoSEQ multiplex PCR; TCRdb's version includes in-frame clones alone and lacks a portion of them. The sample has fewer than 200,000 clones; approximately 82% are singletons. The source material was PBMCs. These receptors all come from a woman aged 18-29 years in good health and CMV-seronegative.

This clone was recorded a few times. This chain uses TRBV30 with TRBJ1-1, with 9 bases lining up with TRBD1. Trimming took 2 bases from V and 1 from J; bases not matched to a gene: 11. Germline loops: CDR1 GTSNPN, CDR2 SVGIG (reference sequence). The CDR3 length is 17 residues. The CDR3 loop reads CAWSPSRDRVQNTEAFF. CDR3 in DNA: TGTGCCTGGAGTCCGTCCCGGGACAGGGTTCAGAACACTGAAGCTTTCTTT. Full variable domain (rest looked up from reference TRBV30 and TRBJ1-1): SQTIHQWPATLVQPVGSPLSLECTVEGTSNPNLYWYRQAAGRGLQLLFYSVGIGQISSEVPQNLSASRPQDRQFILSSKKLLLSDSGFYLCAWSPSRDRVQNTEAFFGQGTRLTVV.

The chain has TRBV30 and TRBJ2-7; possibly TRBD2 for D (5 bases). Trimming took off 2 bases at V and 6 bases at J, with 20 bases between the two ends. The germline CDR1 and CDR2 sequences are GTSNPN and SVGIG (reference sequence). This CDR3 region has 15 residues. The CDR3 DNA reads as TGTGCCTGGAGTAGTCGGGGTGGGCGCCGGGCCGAGCAGTACTTC. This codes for CAWSSRGGRRAEQYF. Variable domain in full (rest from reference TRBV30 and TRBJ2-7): SQTIHQWPATLVQPVGSPLSLECTVEGTSNPNLYWYRQAAGRGLQLLFYSVGIGQISSEVPQNLSASRPQDRQFILSSKKLLLSDSGFYLCAWSSRGGRRAEQYFGPGTRLTVT.

The CDR3 loop is CASSPKGQWYEQYF. CDR3 coding DNA: TGTGCCAGCAGCCCAAAGGGACAGTGGTACGAGCAGTACTTC. The chain combines TRBV5-4 with TRBJ2-5; 7 bases are a match to TRBD1. The DNA end favors TRBJ2-7, so the J call may be wrong. Germline lookup yields CDR1 SGHNT and CDR2 YYREEE (reference sequence). The CDR3 is made up of 14 amino acids.

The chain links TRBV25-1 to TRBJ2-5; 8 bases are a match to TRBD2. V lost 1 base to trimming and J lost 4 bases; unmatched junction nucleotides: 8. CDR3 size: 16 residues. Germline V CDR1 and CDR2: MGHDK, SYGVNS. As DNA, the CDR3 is TGTGCCAGCAGTGAATCAGTCGGGGGGGCGGGAGAGACCCAGTACTTC. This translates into CASSESVGGAGETQYF.

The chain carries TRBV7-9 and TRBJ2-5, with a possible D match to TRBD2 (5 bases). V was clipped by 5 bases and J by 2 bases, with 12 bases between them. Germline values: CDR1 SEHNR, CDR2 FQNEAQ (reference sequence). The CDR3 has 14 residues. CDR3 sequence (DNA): TGTGCCAGCAGCCTAAGTGCGGGTCAAGAGACCCAGTACTTC. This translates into CASSLSAGQETQYF.

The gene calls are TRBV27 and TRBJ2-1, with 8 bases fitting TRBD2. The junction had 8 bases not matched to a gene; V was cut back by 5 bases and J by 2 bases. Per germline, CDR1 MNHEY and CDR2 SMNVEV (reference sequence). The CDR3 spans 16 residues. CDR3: CASSKAAGRAYNEQFF. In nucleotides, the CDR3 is TGTGCCAGCAGTAAGGCAGCCGGGAGGGCCTACAATGAGCAGTTCTTC.

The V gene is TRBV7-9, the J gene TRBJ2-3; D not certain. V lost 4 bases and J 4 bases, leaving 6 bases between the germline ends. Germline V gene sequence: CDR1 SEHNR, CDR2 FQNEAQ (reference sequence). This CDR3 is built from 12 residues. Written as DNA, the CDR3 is TGTGCCAGCAGCTACATTTCAGATACGCAGTATTTT. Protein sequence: CASSYISDTQYF.

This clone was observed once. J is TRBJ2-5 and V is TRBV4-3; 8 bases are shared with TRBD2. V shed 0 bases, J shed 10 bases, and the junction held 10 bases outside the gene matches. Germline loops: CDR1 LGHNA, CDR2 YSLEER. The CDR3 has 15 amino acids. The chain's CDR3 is CASSQDRGTGGGQYF. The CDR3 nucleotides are TGCGCCAGCAGCCAAGATAGGGGGACCGGGGGGGGCCAGTACTTC.

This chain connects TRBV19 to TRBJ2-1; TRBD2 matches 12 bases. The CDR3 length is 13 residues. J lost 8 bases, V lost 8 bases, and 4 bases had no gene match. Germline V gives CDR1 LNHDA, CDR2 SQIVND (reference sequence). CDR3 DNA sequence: TGTGCCAGTCAGACTAGCGGGAGCGATGAGCAGTTCTTC. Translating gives CASQTSGSDEQFF.

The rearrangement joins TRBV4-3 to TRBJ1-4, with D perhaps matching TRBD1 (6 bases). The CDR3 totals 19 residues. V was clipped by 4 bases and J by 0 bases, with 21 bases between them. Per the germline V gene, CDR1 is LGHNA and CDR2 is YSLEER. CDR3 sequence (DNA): TGCGCCAGCAGCCCAGAACAGGGAGTTACCCTAACAACTAATGAAAAACTGTTTTTT. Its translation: CASSPEQGVTLTTNEKLFF.

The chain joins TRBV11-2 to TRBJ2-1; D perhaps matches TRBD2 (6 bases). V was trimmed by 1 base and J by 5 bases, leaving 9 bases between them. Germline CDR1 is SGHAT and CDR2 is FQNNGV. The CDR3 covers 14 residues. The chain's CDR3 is CASSLAGENNEQFF. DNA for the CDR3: TGTGCCAGCAGCTTAGCGGGAGAAAACAATGAGCAGTTCTTC.

CDR3 protein: CASSLGGIPYNEQFF. The CDR3 bases are TGTGCCAGCAGCCTCGGGGGGATCCCCTACAATGAGCAGTTCTTC. This rearrangement joins TRBV9 to TRBJ2-1; 7 bases fit TRBD2. V shed 4 bases and J 2 bases; nucleotides not matched to a gene: 6. Germline V CDR1 and CDR2: SGDLS, YYNGEE. CDR3 length: 15 residues. Complete variable domain (other parts from reference TRBV9 and TRBJ2-1): DSGVTQTPKHLITATGQRVTLRCSPRSGDLSVYWYQQSLDQGLQFLIQYYNGEERAKGNILERFSAQQFPDLHSELNLSSLELGDSALYFCASSLGGIPYNEQFFGPGTRLTVL.

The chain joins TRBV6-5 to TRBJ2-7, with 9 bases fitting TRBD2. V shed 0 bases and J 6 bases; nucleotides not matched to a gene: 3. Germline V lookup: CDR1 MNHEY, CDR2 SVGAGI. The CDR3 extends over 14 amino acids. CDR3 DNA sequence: TGTGCCAGCAGTTACTCCCCAGCGGGAGGCGAGCAGTACTTC. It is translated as CASSYSPAGGEQYF.

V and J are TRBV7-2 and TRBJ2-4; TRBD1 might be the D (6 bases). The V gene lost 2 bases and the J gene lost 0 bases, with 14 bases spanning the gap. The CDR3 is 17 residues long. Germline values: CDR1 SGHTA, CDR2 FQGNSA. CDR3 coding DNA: TGTGCCAGCAGCTTAACAGGGACCGGTCTAGCCAAAAACATTCAGTACTTC. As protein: CASSLTGTGLAKNIQYF.

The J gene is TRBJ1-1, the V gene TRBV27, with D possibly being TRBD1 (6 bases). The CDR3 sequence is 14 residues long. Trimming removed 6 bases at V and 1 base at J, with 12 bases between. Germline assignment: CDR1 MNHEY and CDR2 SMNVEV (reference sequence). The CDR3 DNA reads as TGTGCCAGCAGCAAAATAGGGGGGAACACTGAAGCTTTCTTT. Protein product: CASSKIGGNTEAFF.

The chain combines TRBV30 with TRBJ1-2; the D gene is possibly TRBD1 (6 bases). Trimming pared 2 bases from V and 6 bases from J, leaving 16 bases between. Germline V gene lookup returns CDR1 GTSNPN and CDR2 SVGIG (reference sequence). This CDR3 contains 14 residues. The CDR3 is CAWSYTGRGDGYTF. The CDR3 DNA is TGTGCCTGGAGTTACACAGGGCGAGGGGATGGCTACACCTTC.

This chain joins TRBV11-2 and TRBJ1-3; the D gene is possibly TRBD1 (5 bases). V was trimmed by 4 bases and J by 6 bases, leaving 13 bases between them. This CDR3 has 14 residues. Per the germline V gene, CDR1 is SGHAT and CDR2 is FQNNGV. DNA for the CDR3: TGTGCCAGCAGCTCCCAGGGATTCGTAAACACCATATATTTT. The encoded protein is CASSSQGFVNTIYF.

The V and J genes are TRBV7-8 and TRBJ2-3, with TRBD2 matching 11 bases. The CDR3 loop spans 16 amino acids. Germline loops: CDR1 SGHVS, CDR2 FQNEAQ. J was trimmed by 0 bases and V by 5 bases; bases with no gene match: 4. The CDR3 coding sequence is TGTGCCAGCAGCCTCTGGACTAGCGGGAGCACAGATACGCAGTATTTT. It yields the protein CASSLWTSGSTDTQYF.

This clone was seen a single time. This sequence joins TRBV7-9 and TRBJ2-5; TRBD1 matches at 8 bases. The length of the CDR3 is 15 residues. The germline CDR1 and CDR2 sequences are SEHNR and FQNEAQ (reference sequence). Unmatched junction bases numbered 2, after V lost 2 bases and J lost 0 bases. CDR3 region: CASSLTGGYQETQYF. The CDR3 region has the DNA TGTGCCAGCAGCTTAACAGGGGGGTACCAAGAGACCCAGTACTTC.

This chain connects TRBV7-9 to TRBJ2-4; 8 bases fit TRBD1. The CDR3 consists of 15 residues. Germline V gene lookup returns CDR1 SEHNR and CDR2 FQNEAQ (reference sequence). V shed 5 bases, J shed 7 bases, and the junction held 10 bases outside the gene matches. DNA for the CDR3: TGTGCCAGCAGCATAAACAGGGGGGAATCGAACATTCAGTACTTC. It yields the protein CASSINRGESNIQYF.

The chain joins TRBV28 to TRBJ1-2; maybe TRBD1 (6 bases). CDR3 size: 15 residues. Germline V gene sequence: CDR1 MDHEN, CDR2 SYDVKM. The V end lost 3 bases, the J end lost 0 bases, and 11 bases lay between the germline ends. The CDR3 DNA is TGTGCCAGCAGTTTGCAGGGGCGAGCTAACTATGGCTACACCTTC. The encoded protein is CASSLQGRANYGYTF.

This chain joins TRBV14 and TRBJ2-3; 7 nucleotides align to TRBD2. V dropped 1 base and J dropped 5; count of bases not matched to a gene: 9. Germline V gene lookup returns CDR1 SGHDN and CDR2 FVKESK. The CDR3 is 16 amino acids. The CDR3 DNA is TGTGCCAGCAGCCAAGGGTGGGGACTAACCGGAGATACGCAGTATTTT. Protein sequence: CASSQGWGLTGDTQYF.

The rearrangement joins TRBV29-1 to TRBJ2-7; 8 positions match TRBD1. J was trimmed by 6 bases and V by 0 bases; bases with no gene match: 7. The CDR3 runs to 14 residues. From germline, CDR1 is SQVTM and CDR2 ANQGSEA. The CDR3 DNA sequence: TGCAGCGTTGAAGACCGGCAGGGGGCCCTCGAGCAGTACTTC. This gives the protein CSVEDRQGALEQYF.

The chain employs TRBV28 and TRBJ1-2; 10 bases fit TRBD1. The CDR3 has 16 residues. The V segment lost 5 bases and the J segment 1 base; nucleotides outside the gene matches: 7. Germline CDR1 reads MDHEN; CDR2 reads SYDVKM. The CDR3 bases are TGTGCCAGCAGTCCGATCGGACAGGGGGATAACTATGGCTACACCTTC. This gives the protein CASSPIGQGDNYGYTF.

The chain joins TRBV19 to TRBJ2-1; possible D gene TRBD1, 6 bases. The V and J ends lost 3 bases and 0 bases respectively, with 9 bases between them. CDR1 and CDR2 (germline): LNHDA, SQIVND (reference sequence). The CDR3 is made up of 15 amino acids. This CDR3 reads CASSIDRSSYNEQFF. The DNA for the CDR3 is TGTGCCAGTAGTATTGACAGGAGCTCCTACAATGAGCAGTTCTTC.

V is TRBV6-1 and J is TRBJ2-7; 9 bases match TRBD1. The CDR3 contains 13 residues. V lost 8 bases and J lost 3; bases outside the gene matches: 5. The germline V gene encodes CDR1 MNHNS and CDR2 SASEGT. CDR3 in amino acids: CASSDRGYYEQYF. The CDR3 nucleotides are TGTGCCAGCTCGGACAGGGGATACTACGAGCAGTACTTC.

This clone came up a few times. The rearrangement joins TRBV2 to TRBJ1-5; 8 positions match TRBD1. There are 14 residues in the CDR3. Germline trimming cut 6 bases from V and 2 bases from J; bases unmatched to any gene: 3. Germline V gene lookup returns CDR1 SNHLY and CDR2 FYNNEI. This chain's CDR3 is CASSIQGGNQPQHF. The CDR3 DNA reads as TGTGCCAGCAGCATACAGGGGGGCAATCAGCCCCAGCATTTT.

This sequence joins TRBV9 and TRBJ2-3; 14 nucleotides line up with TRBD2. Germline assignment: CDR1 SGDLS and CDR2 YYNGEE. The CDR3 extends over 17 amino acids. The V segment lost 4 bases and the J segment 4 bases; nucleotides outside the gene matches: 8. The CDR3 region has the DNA TGTGCCAGCAGCCCTACCCTGGGACTAGCGGGAGCAGATACGCAGTATTTT. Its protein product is CASSPTLGLAGADTQYF. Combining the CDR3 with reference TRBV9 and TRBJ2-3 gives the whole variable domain DSGVTQTPKHLITATGQRVTLRCSPRSGDLSVYWYQQSLDQGLQFLIQYYNGEERAKGNILERFSAQQFPDLHSELNLSSLELGDSALYFCASSPTLGLAGADTQYFGPGTRLTVL.